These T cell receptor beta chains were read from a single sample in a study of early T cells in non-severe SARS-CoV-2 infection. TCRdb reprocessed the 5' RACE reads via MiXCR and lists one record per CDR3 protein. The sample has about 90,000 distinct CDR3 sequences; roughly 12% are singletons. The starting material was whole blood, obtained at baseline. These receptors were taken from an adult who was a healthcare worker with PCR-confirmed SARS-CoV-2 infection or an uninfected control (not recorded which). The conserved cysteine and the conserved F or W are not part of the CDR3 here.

ASSDIRQGNGELF | TRBV25-1 | 13
ASSPQAVANTGELF | TRBV18 | 14
ASSPPGRVYTGELF | TRBV12-3/TRBV12-4 | 14
ASSWTGNPSYNEQF | TRBV11-3 | 14
ASSEFWGVQF | TRBV2 | 10
ASSQGGPTTEAF | TRBV7-2 | 12
ASSQGVASSSYNEQF | TRBV7-6 | 15
ASSYEIPNLSGNTIY | TRBV6-6 | 15
AISESDDGYT | TRBV10-3 | 10
ASSLAVLSGAYEQY | TRBV7-8 | 14
ASGGRTGENQPQH | TRBV12-5 | 13
AWSVQPPSEQF | TRBV30 | 11
ASSVESNSYEQY | TRBV9 | 12
ASTRQANTEAF | TRBV2 | 11
SAGGVRGSYNSPLH | TRBV20-1 | 14
ASSDEGTSGMGEQF | TRBV2 | 14
ASSSRDRDVTGELF | TRBV11-2 | 14
ASSLGGTRTEAF | TRBV7-9 | 12
ASSEFGGEQY | TRBV6-1 | 10
SARAGERSGGSNPNTGELF | TRBV20-1 | 19
ATSDGYGYGYT | TRBV24-1 | 11
ASSYWGQGNGYT | TRBV6-5 | 12
AISEGRGGRTDTQY | TRBV10-3 | 14
ASSLEAGGMTQY | TRBV7-9 | 12
AAGTTGWNEQF | TRBV24-1 | 11
ASSLVMAEQETQY | TRBV11-2 | 13
ASSLAGAEEAF | TRBV12-3/TRBV12-4 | 11
ASSLDMYNEQF | TRBV5-1 | 11
ASSDYDIYGYT | TRBV25-1 | 11
ASSQDTLAGVVGGQF | TRBV4-2 | 15
ASSPDRLLGAF | TRBV5-1 | 11
ASSLGSQGDSPLH | TRBV7-9 | 13
ASSRRQTPEAF | TRBV12-3/TRBV12-4 | 11
ASSLRDRYNEQF | TRBV4-1 | 12
ASSRRFTGELF | TRBV11-2 | 11
ASGLSPTKETQY | TRBV7-3 | 12
ASSTRGQGADEQF | TRBV18 | 13
ATSRVTGANVLT | TRBV15 | 12
ASSVAPGAPSYEQY | TRBV9 | 14
ASRVGTSGYNEQF | TRBV12-3/TRBV12-4 | 13
ASSEGANNQPQH | TRBV6-1 | 12
ASSLKTGDTQY | TRBV7-2 | 11
ASSFPGVRAKNIQY | TRBV11-3 | 14
ASSLPANTEAF | TRBV5-4 | 11